Below are 6 T cell receptor beta chains sequenced from a single sample in a study of CD8+CD57+ T cells in acquired aplastic anemia (dated by TCRdb to the late 2010s). TCRdb records Illumina HiSeq 2000 as the sequencer. Profiling of TCR beta VDJ combinations and CDR3 sequences used genomic DNA as the template. Starting from the raw public reads, TCRdb applied fastp trimming at Q25, assembled clones with MiXCR and retained in-frame beta chains. Rows are unified per CDR3 protein, each entry keeping the most common DNA and genes. This sample gives about 210,000 distinct CDR3 sequences in total; over 60% of them show up just once. The ten biggest clones cover over 25% of the sample. Sequenced material: sorted CD4+, CD8+, or CD8+CD57+ T cells (not recorded which) from PBMCs. These TCRs come from a human donor in good health.

Concerning this clonotype: Being one base from a much bigger clone, this may be a read error. This chain links TRBV6-5 with TRBJ1-5, with D uncertain. This CDR3 has 16 residues. Germline values: CDR1 MNHEY, CDR2 SVGAGI. This CDR3 is CASSYGSPDSDQPQHF. The CDR3, as DNA: TGTGCCAGCAGTTACGGAAGTCCAGATAGCGATCAGCCCCAGCATTTT.

CDR3: CASSDGVGYTF. For the CDR3, the DNA is TGTGCCAGCAGTGATGGGGTTGGCTACACCTTC. This sequence joins TRBV2 and TRBJ1-2, with no clear D. The ends were cut back, 3 bases at V and 7 bases at J, with 6 bases in the middle. The germline V gene has CDR1 SNHLY and CDR2 FYNNEI. The CDR3 extends over 11 amino acids. The variable domain in full, completed from reference TRBV2 and TRBJ1-2, reads EPEVTQTPSHQVTQMGQEVILRCVPISNHLYFYWYRQILGQKVEFLVSFYNNEISEKSEIFDDQFSVERPDGSNFTLKIRSTKLEDSAMYFCASSDGVGYTFGSGTRLTVV.

This clonotype was observed many times. The J gene is TRBJ2-7, the V gene TRBV5-1, with D maybe TRBD1 (6 bases). The V gene lost 4 bases and the J gene lost 2 bases, with 16 bases spanning the gap. Germline CDR1 and CDR2: SGHRS and YFSETQ. This CDR3 is built from 15 residues. CDR3 nucleotide sequence: TGCGCCAGCAGCGATCCAGGGGATTCGGCCTACGAGCAGTACTTC. Its protein product is CASSDPGDSAYEQYF.

The gene calls are TRBV14 and TRBJ2-1, with D possibly matching TRBD1 (5 bases). Germline loops: CDR1 SGHDN, CDR2 FVKESK. V lost 4 bases to trimming and J lost 9 bases, with 16 bases between them. This CDR3 contains 14 residues. In DNA, the CDR3 is TGTGCCAGCAGCCTTAGGGGATATTACTCTGAGCAGTTCTTC. It codes for CASSLRGYYSEQFF. Full variable domain (outside the CDR3, taken from reference TRBV14 and TRBJ2-1): EAGVTQFPSHSVIEKGQTVTLRCDPISGHDNLYWYRRVMGKEIKFLLHFVKESKQDESGMPNNRFLAERTGGTYSTLKVQPAELEDSGVYFCASSLRGYYSEQFFGPGTRLTVL.

This clonotype appeared many times. V gene TRBV2 combines with J gene TRBJ2-1, with 8 positions matching TRBD1. CDR1 and CDR2 from the germline V gene are SNHLY and FYNNEI. The CDR3 sequence is 15 residues long. V was pared by 9 bases and J by 3 bases, with 10 bases of the junction left unmatched. Here the CDR3 DNA reads TGTGCCAGACAGTCGACAGGGGATTTCTACAATGAGCAGTTCTTC. Its translation is CARQSTGDFYNEQFF.

This chain uses TRBV25-1 with TRBJ2-7, with D unclear. The V end was cut by 1 base, the J end by 10 bases, with 11 bases between. Germline V CDR1 and CDR2: MGHDK, SYGVNS. The length of the CDR3 is 12 residues. The CDR3 protein is CASSEWLGFQYF. CDR3 DNA sequence: TGTGCCAGCAGTGAATGGTTGGGCTTTCAGTACTTC.